The T cell receptor beta chain under discussion was sequenced for a study of identical twins. CDR1 SGHDN and CDR2 FVKESK come from the germline V gene. V trimming: 4 bases; J trimming: 2 bases; junction bases outside the gene matches: 8. This CDR3 has 15 amino acids. This clonotype was seen at least ten times. Its specificity is unknown. TCRdb re-called the 5' RACE reads with MiXCR, one entry per CDR3 protein. This sample has about 200,000 distinct CDR3 sequences, with approximately 10% found just once. General study results and limits: Weaker excess twin sharing was seen among beta out-of-frame sequences. Out-of-frame alpha sequences that twins shared showed excess low generation probability. Within monozygotic twins, out-of-frame TCR alpha sharing was underestimated by the models.

The sequence derives from a man in his fifties or sixties in good health. The sequencing input was memory T cells sorted from blood. The chain has TRBV14 and TRBJ2-7; 7 bases map to TRBD1. The CDR3 DNA follows: TGTGCCAGCAGCCGCGCCCAGGGGGTTCCCTACGAGCAGTACTTC. Amino acids: CASSRAQGVPYEQYF.